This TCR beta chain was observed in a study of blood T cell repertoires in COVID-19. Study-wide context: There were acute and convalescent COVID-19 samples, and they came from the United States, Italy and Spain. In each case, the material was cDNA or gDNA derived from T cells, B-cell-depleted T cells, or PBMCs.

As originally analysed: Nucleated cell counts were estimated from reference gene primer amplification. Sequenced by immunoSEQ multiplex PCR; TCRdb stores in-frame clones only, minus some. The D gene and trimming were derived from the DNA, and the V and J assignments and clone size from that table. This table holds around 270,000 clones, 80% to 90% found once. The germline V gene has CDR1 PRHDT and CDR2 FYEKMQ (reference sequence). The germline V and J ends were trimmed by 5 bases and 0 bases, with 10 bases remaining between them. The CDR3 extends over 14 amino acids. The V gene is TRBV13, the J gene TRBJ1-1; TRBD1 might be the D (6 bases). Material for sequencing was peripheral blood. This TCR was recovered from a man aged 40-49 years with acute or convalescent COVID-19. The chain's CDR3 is CASSPDSMNTEAFF. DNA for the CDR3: TGTGCCAGCAGCCCGGACAGTATGAACACTGAAGCTTTCTTT.